This T cell receptor (beta chain) emerged from a study of neurological immune-mediated disorders. Broader study findings: The greatest TCR clonal expansion occurred in HTLV-1-associated myelopathy and the least in multiple sclerosis, which fell below healthy controls. Private repertoires in all groups were suggested, as expanded clones shared no CDR3 amino acid sequences across subjects.

Remarks on this clonotype: As yet, its antigen is unknown. No conserved phenylalanine or tryptophan is present at the end of the CDR3, so a read error is the likely explanation.

The cDNA came from 5'RACE with 10-nucleotide random UMIs. TCRdb recomputed calls from the 5' RACE reads with MiXCR, one row per CDR3 protein. The sample has fewer than 40,000 distinct CDR3 sequences, about 13% seen once. Noted time point: longitudinal time-point 2. A total of 2 million PBMCs stored at -80 degrees C provided the unsorted libraries. The V gene's germline CDR1 is DFQATT and CDR2 SNEGSKA (reference sequence). The CDR3 is made up of 17 amino acids. The sample was PBMCs. The receptor was isolated from a woman in her forties in good health. The rearrangement links TRBV20-1 to TRBJ2-5; 11 bases are shared with TRBD2. This CDR3 is CSALYRVGLAGSETQYL. The CDR3 DNA reads TGCAGTGCCTTATACAGGGTCGGACTAGCGGGTTCTGAGACACAGTACTTA.